These T cell receptor beta chains were read from a single sample in a study of PD-L1 blockade in urothelial cancer. Generated by immunoSEQ multiplex PCR, the TCRdb table keeps only in-frame clones and is missing some. Of about 120,000 clones listed, around 89% were seen once; the top ten hold 1.5% to 2%. The source was PBMCs, collected around atezolizumab (anti-PD-L1) treatment. The receptors were gathered from a man in his 60s with urothelial cancer. Both conserved end residues are part of each CDR3. A D gene is named only where the DNA matches it firmly. Some rows mark clone size as missing; the rest say once, few, many or name a class of expanded clone.

len | j_gene | v_gene | abundance | d_gene | CDR3nt | CDR3aa
16 | TRBJ2-3 | TRBV5-1 | once | TRBD2 | TGCGCCAGCAGCCTCCTAGCGGGGGTCACCACAGATACGCAGTATTTT | CASSLLAGVTTDTQYF
15 | TRBJ1-1 | TRBV9 | NA | NA | TGTGCCAGCAGCGTAGGCGAACAGGAAGGGAATAGGGCTTTCTTT | CASSVGEQEGNRAFF
16 | TRBJ1-4 | TRBV4-3 | NA | TRBD1 | TGCGCCAGCAGCCAATTTGCGGACAGGAGGAATGAAAAACTGTTTTTT | CASSQFADRRNEKLFF
17 | TRBJ1-5 | TRBV4-1 | NA | NA | TGCGCCAGCAGCCAAGCCAAAGTCCACAGGCCGCTTCAGCCCCAGCATTTT | CASSQAKVHRPLQPQHF
16 | TRBJ2-1 | TRBV6-1 | few | TRBD2 | TGTGCCAGCAGTGAAGTCCCGGGACTAGTGGCTCTTGAGCAGTTCTTC | CASSEVPGLVALEQFF
14 | TRBJ2-7 | TRBV27 | NA | TRBD1 | TGTGCCAGCGGCTCCATGAGACAGGGCTACGAGCAGTACTTC | CASGSMRQGYEQYF
17 | TRBJ1-6 | TRBV6-1 | NA | NA | TGTGCCAGCAGTGAAGCGCTTCAGTGGGGGGATAATTCACCCCTCCACTTT | CASSEALQWGDNSPLHF
16 | TRBJ2-3 | TRBV7-2 | NA | TRBD2 | TGTGCCAGCAGCTTAGCTAGCGGGGTCGCCGTAGATACGCAGTATTTT | CASSLASGVAVDTQYF
16 | TRBJ2-5 | TRBV7-9 | NA | TRBD2 | TGTGCCAGCAGCTTAGGTGGTGGGGGGGAGCGAGAGACCCAGTACTTC | CASSLGGGGERETQYF
16 | TRBJ2-4 | TRBV4-1 | NA | TRBD1 | TGCGCCAGCAGCCAAGTTTGGCAGGGGGCGAGTGACATTCAGTACTTC | CASSQVWQGASDIQYF
15 | TRBJ1-2 | TRBV6-4 | NA | TRBD1 | TGTGCCAGCTCGGCCGGGACAGGGACCCCCTATGGCTACACCTTC | CASSAGTGTPYGYTF
14 | TRBJ1-1 | TRBV11-2 | NA | TRBD1 | TGTGCCAGCAGCGGGACGGGGACAGGGGGACAAGCTTTCTTT | CASSGTGTGGQAFF
13 | TRBJ2-7 | TRBV27 | NA | NA | TGTGCCAGCAGTTTTCGAGGGTCCTACGAGCAGTACTTC | CASSFRGSYEQYF
17 | TRBJ1-5 | TRBV15 | NA | TRBD1 | TGTGCCACCAGCAGAGGTTCCGGGACAGGGGGTGCTCAGCCCCAGCATTTT | CATSRGSGTGGAQPQHF
12 | TRBJ2-5 | TRBV7-3 | few | NA | TGTGCCAGCAGCTCTGAGACAGGGACCCAGTACTTC | CASSSETGTQYF
17 | TRBJ2-3 | TRBV15 | NA | TRBD2 | TGTGCCACCAGCACCCCAAGGGGCGGGGGGGCGGCAGATACGCAGTATTTT | CATSTPRGGGAADTQYF
14 | TRBJ1-5 | TRBV10-3 | NA | TRBD1 | TGTGCCATCCGCTCGGGACAGGGGGCGAGGGCCCAGCATTTT | CAIRSGQGARAQHF
15 | TRBJ2-7 | TRBV5-1 | NA | NA | TGCGCCAGCAGCTTGGGTCCAGGCACTCCAGGCGAGCAGTACTTC | CASSLGPGTPGEQYF
15 | TRBJ2-2 | TRBV5-4 | once | NA | TGTGCCAGCAGCTTGGAGGGACTCAGGCCCGGGGAGCTGTTTTTT | CASSLEGLRPGELFF
15 | TRBJ2-1 | TRBV4-1 | NA | NA | TGCGCCAGCAGCCAAGACAGGGGATCCTACAATGAGCAGTTCTTC | CASSQDRGSYNEQFF
15 | TRBJ2-6 | TRBV11-2 | NA | TRBD1 | TGTGCCACCTCGACAGGGTCCTCTGGGGCCAACGTCCTGACTTTC | CATSTGSSGANVLTF
16 | TRBJ1-1 | TRBV5-1 | NA | TRBD1 | TGCGCCAGCAGCTTGTCACAGGGGGCGGTTCGCACTGAAGCTTTCTTT | CASSLSQGAVRTEAFF
15 | TRBJ2-7 | TRBV4-1 | NA | TRBD1 | TGCGCCAGCAGCCAAGGATGGACAGGGGCCTACGAGCAGTACTTC | CASSQGWTGAYEQYF
13 | TRBJ1-5 | TRBV19 | NA | NA | TGTGCCAGTGGAGGACTGATCAATCAGCCCCAGCATTTT | CASGGLINQPQHF
17 | TRBJ2-3 | TRBV28 | NA | NA | TGTGCCAGCAGTGCGCCGGAGGGGGCGTTTGGTGCAGATACGCAGTATTTT | CASSAPEGAFGADTQYF
16 | TRBJ1-1 | TRBV9 | NA | TRBD1 | TGTGCCAGCAGCGTAGGGGTGGGGCAGGGGGGAACTGAAGCTTTCTTT | CASSVGVGQGGTEAFF
13 | TRBJ2-5 | TRBV19 | NA | NA | TGTGCCAGTAGTATAGGACTAGATGAGACCCAGTACTTC | CASSIGLDETQYF
14 | TRBJ1-1 | TRBV29-1 | NA | TRBD1 | TGCAGCGTTGAACAGGGGGCAAGGAACACTGAAGCTTTCTTT | CSVEQGARNTEAFF